Each of the 20 T cell receptor beta chains below was sequenced from the same sample in a study of OX40 agonist ivuxolimab in advanced cancers. Using immunoSEQ multiplex PCR, the repertoire was profiled, and TCRdb retains in-frame clones only, with some absent. The repertoire holds approximately 35,000 clones, with 80% to 90% as singletons. This specimen consisted of CD4+ or CD8+ T cells sorted from blood, obtained in a trial of the OX40 agonist ivuxolimab. The receptors shown here come from an adult with an advanced solid tumor such as melanoma, head and neck, liver or kidney cancer.

V gene TRBV9 combines with J gene TRBJ1-4; TRBD1 might be the D (6 bases). V lost 3 bases to trimming and J lost 3 bases, with 12 bases between them. The germline V gene has CDR1 SGDLS and CDR2 YYNGEE. This CDR3 has 15 residues. The CDR3 protein is CASSAQGIPNEKLFF. Here the CDR3 DNA reads TGTGCCAGCAGCGCACAGGGTATTCCTAATGAAAAACTGTTTTTT. Complete variable domain (other parts from reference TRBV9 and TRBJ1-4): DSGVTQTPKHLITATGQRVTLRCSPRSGDLSVYWYQQSLDQGLQFLIQYYNGEERAKGNILERFSAQQFPDLHSELNLSSLELGDSALYFCASSAQGIPNEKLFFGSGTQLSVL.

This clone was seen a few times. This rearrangement joins TRBV10-1 to TRBJ2-7, with D hard to call. The CDR3 runs 10 residues. The germline V and J ends were trimmed by 7 bases and 6 bases, with 7 bases remaining between them. CDR1 and CDR2 from the germline V gene are WNHNN and SYGVQD (reference sequence). CDR3 bases: TGCGCCAGCACGCGAGGCGAGCAGTACTTC. This codes for CASTRGEQYF.

The rearrangement links TRBV5-8 to TRBJ1-2; tentatively, D is TRBD1 (5 bases). The CDR3 has 15 amino acids. Trimming took 0 bases from V and 7 from J, leaving 16 bases between them. Looked up from germline, CDR1 is SGHTS and CDR2 is YDEGEE. CDR3 DNA: TGTGCCAGCAGCTTGGGGGGACCGCTCTTCGGTGGCTACACCTTC. Amino acids: CASSLGGPLFGGYTF.

The chain has TRBV7-2 and TRBJ2-6; D ambiguous. The CDR3 has 15 residues. CDR1 SGHTA and CDR2 FQGNSA come from the germline V gene. The V end was cut by 3 bases, the J end by 0 bases, with 6 bases between. The CDR3 DNA is TGTGCCAGCAGCTTGGGATCCTCTGGGGCCAACGTCCTGACTTTC. Its protein product is CASSLGSSGANVLTF.

The chain joins TRBV19 to TRBJ1-1, with D perhaps TRBD1 (6 bases). With 6 bases removed from V and 10 bases from J, the gap between germline ends came to 12 bases. The CDR3 sequence is 11 residues long. Germline values: CDR1 LNHDA, CDR2 SQIVND (reference sequence). This CDR3 is CASRERGGAFF. The CDR3 coding sequence is TGTGCCAGTAGGGAGAGGGGGGGAGCTTTCTTT.

The rearrangement links TRBV11-2 to TRBJ2-1, with 13 nucleotides matching TRBD2. The CDR3 sequence is 16 residues long. In germline, CDR1 is SGHAT, CDR2 FQNNGV. Trimming cost V 5 bases and J 3 bases; bases outside gene matches: 4. CDR3: CASSVRTSGGYNEQFF. The CDR3, as DNA: TGTGCCAGCAGCGTTCGGACTAGCGGGGGCTACAATGAGCAGTTCTTC.

This chain uses TRBV28 with TRBJ1-2, with D perhaps matching TRBD1 (5 bases). Germline lookup yields CDR1 MDHEN and CDR2 SYDVKM. Between the trimmed V and J ends, which lost 8 bases and 4 bases, there was a span of 14 bases. This CDR3 has 13 amino acids. Here the CDR3 DNA reads TGTGCCAGCCGAATGGGGCCCAGCTATGGCTACACCTTC. Encoded protein: CASRMGPSYGYTF.

The rearrangement links TRBV19 to TRBJ1-1; TRBD1 is a possible D gene (5 bases). The CDR3 runs to 14 residues. The ends were cut back, 6 bases at V and 3 bases at J, with 14 bases in the middle. Germline assignment: CDR1 LNHDA and CDR2 SQIVND (reference sequence). The CDR3 protein is CASSSRGGDTEAFF. The CDR3 bases are TGTGCCAGTAGCTCAAGGGGAGGGGACACTGAAGCTTTCTTT.

This clone was seen a single time. V gene TRBV28 combines with J gene TRBJ2-7; TRBD1 matches 8 bases. Trimming at V came to 10 bases and at J to 4 bases, leaving 3 bases not matched to a gene. Germline V gene sequence: CDR1 MDHEN, CDR2 SYDVKM. The CDR3 loop spans 11 amino acids. The CDR3 reads CATYRGYEQYF. In DNA form, the CDR3 reads TGTGCCACTTACAGGGGGTACGAGCAGTACTTC.

The V gene is TRBV5-1, the J gene TRBJ2-7; D not resolved. Germline CDR1 reads SGHRS; CDR2 reads YFSETQ. The CDR3 covers 15 residues. V was trimmed by 9 bases and J by 0 bases, leaving 19 bases between them. The CDR3 region is CANHFNGPSSYEQYF. Here the CDR3 DNA reads TGCGCCAACCATTTCAACGGGCCGAGCTCCTACGAGCAGTACTTC.

The rearrangement uses TRBV18 and TRBJ1-2; a possible D gene is TRBD1 (6 bases). Germline V gives CDR1 KGHSH, CDR2 LQKENI. The CDR3 sequence is 12 residues long. Trimming left V 4 bases short and J 6 bases short, with 9 bases between. In nucleotides, the CDR3 is TGTGCCAGCTCACAACAGGGAAATGGCTACACCTTC. The encoded protein is CASSQQGNGYTF.

This chain joins TRBV7-2 and TRBJ1-3; no clear D. The V gene's germline CDR1 is SGHTA and CDR2 FQGNSA. The V and J ends lost 2 bases and 0 bases respectively, with 5 bases between them. There are 14 residues in the CDR3. Here the CDR3 reads CASSLTRSGNTIYF. Here the CDR3 DNA reads TGTGCCAGCAGCTTAACCCGCTCTGGAAACACCATATATTTT.

The chain's CDR3 is CASSFRQGARYEQYF. The CDR3 coding sequence is TGTGCCAGCAGTTTCAGGCAGGGGGCGCGGTACGAGCAGTACTTC. V and J are TRBV28 and TRBJ2-7; 8 bases map to TRBD1. The germline gives CDR1 MDHEN, CDR2 SYDVKM. After removal of 3 bases from V and 4 bases from J, the junction contained 8 bases not matched to a gene. The CDR3 length is 15 residues. The full variable domain, rest sourced from reference TRBV28 and TRBJ2-7, is DVKVTQSSRYLVKRTGEKVFLECVQDMDHENMFWYRQDPGLGLRLIYFSYDVKMKEKGDIPEGYSVSREKKERFSLILESASTNQTSMYLCASSFRQGARYEQYFGPGTRLTVT.

The chain couples TRBV18 to TRBJ2-3; a weak D match, TRBD1 (6 bases). Germline assignment: CDR1 KGHSH and CDR2 LQKENI. CDR3 length: 16 residues. V was shortened by 2 bases and J by 2 bases, with 14 bases between the two germline ends. The CDR3 loop is CASSPNTGFLTDTQYF. CDR3 DNA sequence: TGTGCCAGCTCACCAAACACAGGGTTTCTCACAGATACGCAGTATTTT.

This clone was recorded a few times. The CDR3 region has the DNA TGTGCCAGCAGCCAAGCCGGGGGTTTGGTAACTGGAAACACCATATATTTT. Its translation is CASSQAGGLVTGNTIYF. The chain is built from TRBV4-2 and TRBJ1-3; D possibly corresponds to TRBD1 (5 bases). CDR3 length: 17 amino acids. Germline values: CDR1 LGHNA, CDR2 YNFKEQ. The V end was cut by 1 base, the J end by 2 bases, with 15 bases between.

This clone was seen ten or more times. V is TRBV4-1 and J is TRBJ2-7; TRBD1 matches at 7 bases. Germline trimming cut 4 bases from V and 6 bases from J; bases unmatched to any gene: 9. The CDR3 contains 14 residues. CDR1 is MGHRA, CDR2 YSYEKL, per germline. The CDR3 sequence is CASSPSNTGAEQYF. As DNA, the CDR3 is TGCGCCAGCAGCCCCTCGAATACAGGGGCCGAGCAGTACTTC.

With regard to this clone: Other DNA sequences of this sample code for an identical CDR3. The chain carries TRBV6-5 and TRBJ1-2; a possible D gene is TRBD1 (5 bases). Looked up from germline, CDR1 is MNHEY and CDR2 is SVGAGI. Trimming left V 0 bases short and J 8 bases short, with 10 bases between. The CDR3 runs to 13 residues. The CDR3 DNA reads as TGTGCCAGCAGTTACTCGGGGGGTCGGGGCTACACCTTC. This translates into CASSYSGGRGYTF.

The chain links TRBV2 to TRBJ1-2; D possibly corresponds to TRBD1 (6 bases). The CDR3 extends over 15 amino acids. The germline CDR1 and CDR2 sequences are SNHLY and FYNNEI. The CDR3 reads CALSRPDRLPESYTF. CDR3 coding DNA: TGTGCGCTTAGTCGTCCGGACAGACTCCCGGAAAGCTACACCTTC.

The CDR3 nucleotides are TGTGCCAGCAGCTTACCCTTGGGACTAGCGGGATTCGACCGCAATGAGCAGTTCTTC. Its translation is CASSLPLGLAGFDRNEQFF. The chain links TRBV7-8 to TRBJ2-1; 13 bases are a match to TRBD2. The length of the CDR3 is 19 residues. The junction had 13 bases not matched to a gene; V was cut back by 2 bases and J by 6 bases. Germline V CDR1 and CDR2: SGHVS, FQNEAQ.

The chain recombines TRBV6-1 with TRBJ2-3, with 7 bases that match TRBD2. V trimming: 1 base; J trimming: 2 bases; junction bases outside the gene matches: 3. Germline CDR1 MNHNS, CDR2 SASEGT. The CDR3 is made up of 15 amino acids. CDR3 DNA: TGTGCCAGCAGTGAAGGCGGGAGCCCCACAGATACGCAGTATTTT. Protein product: CASSEGGSPTDTQYF.